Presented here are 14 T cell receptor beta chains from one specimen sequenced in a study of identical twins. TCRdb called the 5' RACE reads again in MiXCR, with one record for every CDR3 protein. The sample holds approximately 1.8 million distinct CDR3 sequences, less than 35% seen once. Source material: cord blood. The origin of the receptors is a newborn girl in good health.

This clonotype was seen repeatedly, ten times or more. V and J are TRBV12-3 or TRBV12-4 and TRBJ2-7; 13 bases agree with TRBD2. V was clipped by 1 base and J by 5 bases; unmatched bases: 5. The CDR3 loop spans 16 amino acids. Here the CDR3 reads CASSLVGTSGNNEQYF. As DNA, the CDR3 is TGTGCCAGCAGTTTAGTAGGGACTAGCGGGAACAACGAGCAGTACTTC.

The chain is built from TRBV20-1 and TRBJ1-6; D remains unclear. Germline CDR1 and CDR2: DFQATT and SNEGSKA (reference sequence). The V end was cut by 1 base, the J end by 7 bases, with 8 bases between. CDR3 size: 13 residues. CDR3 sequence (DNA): TGCAGTGCTAGAGGGGCCTTAAATTCACCCCTCCACTTT. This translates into CSARGALNSPLHF.

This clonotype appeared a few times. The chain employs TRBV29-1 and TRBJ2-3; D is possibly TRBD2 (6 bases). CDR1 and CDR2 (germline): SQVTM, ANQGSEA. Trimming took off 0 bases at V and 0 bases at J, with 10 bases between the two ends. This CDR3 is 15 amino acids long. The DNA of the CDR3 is TGCAGCGTTGAAGATGGAGGGGACAGCACAGATACGCAGTATTTT. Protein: CSVEDGGDSTDTQYF.

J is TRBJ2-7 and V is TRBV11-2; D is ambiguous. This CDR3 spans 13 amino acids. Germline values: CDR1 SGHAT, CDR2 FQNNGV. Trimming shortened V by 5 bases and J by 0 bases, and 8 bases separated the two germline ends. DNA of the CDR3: TGTGCCAGCAGCCGACGACTCTCCTACGAGCAGTACTTC. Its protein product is CASSRRLSYEQYF. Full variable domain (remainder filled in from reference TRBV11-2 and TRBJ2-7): EAGVAQSPRYKIIEKRQSVAFWCNPISGHATLYWYQQILGQGPKLLIQFQNNGVVDDSQLPKDRFSAERLKGVDSTLKIQPAKLEDSAVYLCASSRRLSYEQYFGPGTRLTVT.

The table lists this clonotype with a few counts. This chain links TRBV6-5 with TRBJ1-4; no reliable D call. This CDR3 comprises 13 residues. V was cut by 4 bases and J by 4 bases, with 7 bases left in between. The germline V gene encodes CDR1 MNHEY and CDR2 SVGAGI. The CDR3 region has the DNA TGTGCCAGCAGTTTCGCCTTTAATGAAAAACTGTTTTTT. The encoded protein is CASSFAFNEKLFF.

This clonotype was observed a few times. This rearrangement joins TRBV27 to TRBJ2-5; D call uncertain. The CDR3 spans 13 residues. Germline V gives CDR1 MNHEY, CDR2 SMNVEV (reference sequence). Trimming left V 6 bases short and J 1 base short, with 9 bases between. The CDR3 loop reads CASRRRTQETQYF. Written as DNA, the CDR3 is TGTGCCAGCAGACGAAGGACCCAAGAGACCCAGTACTTC.

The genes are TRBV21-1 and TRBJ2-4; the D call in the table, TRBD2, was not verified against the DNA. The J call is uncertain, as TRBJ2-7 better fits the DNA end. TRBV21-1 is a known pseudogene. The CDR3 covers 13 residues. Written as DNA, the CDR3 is TGTGCCAGCAGCAAATCTAGCACCTACGAGCAGTACTTC. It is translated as CASSKSSTYEQYF.

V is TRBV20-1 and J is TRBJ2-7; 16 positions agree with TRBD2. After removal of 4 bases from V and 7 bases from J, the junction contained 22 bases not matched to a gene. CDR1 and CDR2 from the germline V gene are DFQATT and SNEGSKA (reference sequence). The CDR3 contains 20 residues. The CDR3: CSAIYILGLAGGPGYNEQYF. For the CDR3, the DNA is TGCAGTGCTATATATATATTGGGACTAGCGGGAGGGCCGGGATACAATGAGCAGTACTTC.

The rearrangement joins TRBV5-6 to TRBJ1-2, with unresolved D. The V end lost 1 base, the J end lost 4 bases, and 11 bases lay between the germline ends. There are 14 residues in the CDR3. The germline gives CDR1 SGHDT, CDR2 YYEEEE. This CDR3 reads CASSLYPRSYGYTF. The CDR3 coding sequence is TGTGCCAGCAGCTTGTACCCTCGGTCCTATGGCTACACCTTC.

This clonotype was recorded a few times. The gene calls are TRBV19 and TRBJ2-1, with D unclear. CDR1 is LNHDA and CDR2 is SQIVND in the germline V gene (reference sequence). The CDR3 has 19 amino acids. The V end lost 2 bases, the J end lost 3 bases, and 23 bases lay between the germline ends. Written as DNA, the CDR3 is TGTGCCAGTAGTATAACTGGACCGTCCGGACCATCGGTCTACAATGAGCAGTTCTTC. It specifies CASSITGPSGPSVYNEQFF.

CDR3 in amino acids: CASSLALRGETQYF. DNA of the CDR3: TGTGCCAGCAGCTTAGCGCTTAGGGGAGAGACCCAGTACTTC. This chain links TRBV7-8 with TRBJ2-5; TRBD1 might be the D (5 bases). V dropped 0 bases and J dropped 4 bases, with 9 bases sitting between them. This CDR3 has 14 amino acids. The V gene's germline CDR1 is SGHVS and CDR2 FQNEAQ.

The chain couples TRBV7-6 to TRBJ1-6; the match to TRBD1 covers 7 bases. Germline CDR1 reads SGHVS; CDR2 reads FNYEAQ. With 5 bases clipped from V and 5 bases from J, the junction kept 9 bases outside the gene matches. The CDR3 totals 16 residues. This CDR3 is CASSPRTGLDNSPLHF. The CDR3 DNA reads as TGTGCCAGCAGCCCCCGGACAGGCTTGGATAATTCACCCCTCCACTTT.

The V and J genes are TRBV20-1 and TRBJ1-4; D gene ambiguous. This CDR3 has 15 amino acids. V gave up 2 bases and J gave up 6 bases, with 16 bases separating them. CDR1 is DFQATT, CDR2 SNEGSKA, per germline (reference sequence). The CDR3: CSARSSPMTDEKLFF. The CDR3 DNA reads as TGCAGTGCTAGATCCTCCCCAATGACGGATGAAAAACTGTTTTTT.

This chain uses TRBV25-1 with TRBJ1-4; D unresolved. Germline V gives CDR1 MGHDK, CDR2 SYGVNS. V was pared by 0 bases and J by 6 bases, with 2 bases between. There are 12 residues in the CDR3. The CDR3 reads CASSEYDEKLFF. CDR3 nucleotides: TGTGCCAGCAGTGAATACGATGAAAAACTGTTTTTT.